This T cell receptor (beta chain) was captured in a study of beta chain features in type 1 diabetes. In germline, CDR1 is SQVTM, CDR2 ANQGSEA. V dropped 6 bases and J dropped 0 bases, with 3 bases sitting between them. This CDR3 spans 11 amino acids. The entirety of the isolated RNA underwent reverse transcription, so expressed TCRB transcripts were sequenced. Only in-frame clones appear in the TCRdb table, and some are missing; sequencing was by immunoSEQ multiplex PCR. The sample has some 410,000 clones, approximately 10% seen once; the top ten hold about 0.045%. This clone was observed a few times. Other DNA sequences of this sample code for an identical CDR3.

The sample was naive CD4+ T cells from blood. The chain joins TRBV29-1 to TRBJ1-3; unclear D gene. This TCR came from a woman between 18 and 29 years old in good health. CDR3: CSVGSGNTIYF. The DNA for the CDR3 is TGCAGCGTCGGCTCTGGAAACACCATATATTTT.